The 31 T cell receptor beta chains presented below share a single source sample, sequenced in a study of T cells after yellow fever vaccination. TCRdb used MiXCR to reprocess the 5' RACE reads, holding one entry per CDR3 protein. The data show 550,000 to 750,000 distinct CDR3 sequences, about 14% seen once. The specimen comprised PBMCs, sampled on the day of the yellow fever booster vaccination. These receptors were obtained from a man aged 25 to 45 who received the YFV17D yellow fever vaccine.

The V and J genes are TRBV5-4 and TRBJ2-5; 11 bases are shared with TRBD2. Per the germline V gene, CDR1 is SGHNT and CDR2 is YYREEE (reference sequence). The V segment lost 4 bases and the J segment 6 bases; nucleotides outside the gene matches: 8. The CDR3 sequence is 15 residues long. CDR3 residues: CASSVVTSGSKTQYF. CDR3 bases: TGTGCCAGCAGCGTGGTTACTAGCGGGAGCAAGACCCAGTACTTC.

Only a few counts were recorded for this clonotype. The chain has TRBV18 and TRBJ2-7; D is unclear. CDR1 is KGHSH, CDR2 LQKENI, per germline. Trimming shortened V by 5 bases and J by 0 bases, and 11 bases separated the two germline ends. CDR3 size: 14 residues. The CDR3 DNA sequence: TGTGCCAGCTCAATGACTGCGAGCTCCTACGAGCAGTACTTC. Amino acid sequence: CASSMTASSYEQYF.

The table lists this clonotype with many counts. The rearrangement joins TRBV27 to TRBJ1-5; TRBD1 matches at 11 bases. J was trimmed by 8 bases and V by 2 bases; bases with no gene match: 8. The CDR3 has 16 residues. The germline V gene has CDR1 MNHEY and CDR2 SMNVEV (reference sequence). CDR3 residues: CASSLRGTGGIKPQHF. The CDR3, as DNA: TGTGCCAGCAGTTTAAGAGGGACAGGGGGAATTAAGCCCCAGCATTTT.

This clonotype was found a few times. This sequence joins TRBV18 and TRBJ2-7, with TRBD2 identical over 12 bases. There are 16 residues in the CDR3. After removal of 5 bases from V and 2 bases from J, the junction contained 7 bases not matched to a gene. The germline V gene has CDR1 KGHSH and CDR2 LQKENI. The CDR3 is CASSKGGLAGTYEQYF. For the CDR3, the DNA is TGTGCCAGCTCAAAGGGCGGACTAGCGGGAACCTACGAGCAGTACTTC.

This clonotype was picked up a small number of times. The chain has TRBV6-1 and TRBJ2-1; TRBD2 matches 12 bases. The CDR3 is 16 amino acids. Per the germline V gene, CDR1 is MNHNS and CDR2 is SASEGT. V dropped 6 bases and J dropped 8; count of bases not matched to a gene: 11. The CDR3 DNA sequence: TGTGCCAGCAGCTTTACCGGGACTAGCGGGCACGATGAGCAGTTCTTC. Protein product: CASSFTGTSGHDEQFF.

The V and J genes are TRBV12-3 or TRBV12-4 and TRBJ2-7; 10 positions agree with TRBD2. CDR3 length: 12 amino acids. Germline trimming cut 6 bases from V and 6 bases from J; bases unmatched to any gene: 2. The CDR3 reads CASSRTSGEQYF. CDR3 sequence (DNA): TGTGCCAGCAGCCGGACTAGCGGCGAGCAGTACTTC.

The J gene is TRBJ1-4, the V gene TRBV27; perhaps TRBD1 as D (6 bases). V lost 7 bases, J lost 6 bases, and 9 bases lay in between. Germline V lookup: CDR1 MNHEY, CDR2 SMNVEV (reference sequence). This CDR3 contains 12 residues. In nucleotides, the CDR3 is TGTGCCAGCAAAGGGGGGGATGAAAAACTGTTTTTT. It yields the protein CASKGGDEKLFF.

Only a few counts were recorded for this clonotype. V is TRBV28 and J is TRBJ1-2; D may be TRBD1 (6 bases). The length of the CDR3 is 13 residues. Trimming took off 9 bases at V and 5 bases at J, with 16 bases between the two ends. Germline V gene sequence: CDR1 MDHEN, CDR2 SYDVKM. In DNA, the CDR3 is TGTGCCAGTGCTTCAGGACAGAATTATGGCTACACCTTC. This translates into CASASGQNYGYTF.

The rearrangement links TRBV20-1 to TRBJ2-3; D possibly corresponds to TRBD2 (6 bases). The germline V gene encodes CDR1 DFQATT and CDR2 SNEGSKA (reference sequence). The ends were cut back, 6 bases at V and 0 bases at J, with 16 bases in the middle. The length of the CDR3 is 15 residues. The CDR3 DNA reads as TGCAGTGCCACGCTACTAGCTCGGAGCACAGATACGCAGTATTTT. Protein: CSATLLARSTDTQYF.

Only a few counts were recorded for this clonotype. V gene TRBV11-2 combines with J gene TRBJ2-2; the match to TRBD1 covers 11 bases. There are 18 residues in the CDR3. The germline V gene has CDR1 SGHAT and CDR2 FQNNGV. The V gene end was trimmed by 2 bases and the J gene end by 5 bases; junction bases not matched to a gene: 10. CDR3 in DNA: TGTGCCAGCAGCTTAACCATCCCCGGGACAGGGGGTACCGGGGAGCTGTTTTTT. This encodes CASSLTIPGTGGTGELFF.

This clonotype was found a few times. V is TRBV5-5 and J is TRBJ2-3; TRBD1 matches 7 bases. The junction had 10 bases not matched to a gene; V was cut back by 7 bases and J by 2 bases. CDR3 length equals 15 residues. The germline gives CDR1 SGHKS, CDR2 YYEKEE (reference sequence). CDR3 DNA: TGTGCCAGCCTCCGGACAGGTACTTACACAGATACGCAGTATTTT. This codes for CASLRTGTYTDTQYF.

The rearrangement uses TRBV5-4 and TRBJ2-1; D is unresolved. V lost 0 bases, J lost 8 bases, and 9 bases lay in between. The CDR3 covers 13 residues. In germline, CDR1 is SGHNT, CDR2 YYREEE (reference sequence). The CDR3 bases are TGTGCCAGCAGCTTGGCGGTTAAGGATGAGCAGTTCTTC. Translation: CASSLAVKDEQFF.

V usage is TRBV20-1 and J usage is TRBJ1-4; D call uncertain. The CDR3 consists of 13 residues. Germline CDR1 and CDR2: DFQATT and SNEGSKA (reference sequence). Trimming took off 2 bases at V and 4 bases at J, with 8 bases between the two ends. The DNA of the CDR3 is TGCAGTGCTAGACAGTCACTTAATGAAAAACTGTTTTTT. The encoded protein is CSARQSLNEKLFF.

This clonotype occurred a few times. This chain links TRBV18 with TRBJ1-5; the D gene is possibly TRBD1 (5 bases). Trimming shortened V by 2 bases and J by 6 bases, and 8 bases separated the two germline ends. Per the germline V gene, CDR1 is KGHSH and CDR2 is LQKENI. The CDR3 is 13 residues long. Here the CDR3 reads CASSPTGGQPQHF. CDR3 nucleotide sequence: TGTGCCAGCTCACCAACGGGGGGTCAGCCCCAGCATTTT.

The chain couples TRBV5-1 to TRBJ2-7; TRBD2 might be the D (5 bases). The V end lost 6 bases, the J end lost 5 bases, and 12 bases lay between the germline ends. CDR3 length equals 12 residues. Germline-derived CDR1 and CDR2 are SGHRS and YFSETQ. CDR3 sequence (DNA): TGCGCCAGCAATCTTTCCGGGGACGAGCAGTACTTC. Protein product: CASNLSGDEQYF.

The CDR3 loop reads CASSRGGGFYEQYF. CDR3 coding DNA: TGTGCCAGCAGTAGGGGCGGGGGTTTCTACGAGCAGTACTTC. The chain has TRBV7-9 and TRBJ2-7; 7 bases agree with TRBD2. Germline V CDR1 and CDR2: SEHNR, FQNEAQ (reference sequence). V lost 6 bases, J lost 3 bases, and 8 bases stayed unmatched. This CDR3 comprises 14 residues.

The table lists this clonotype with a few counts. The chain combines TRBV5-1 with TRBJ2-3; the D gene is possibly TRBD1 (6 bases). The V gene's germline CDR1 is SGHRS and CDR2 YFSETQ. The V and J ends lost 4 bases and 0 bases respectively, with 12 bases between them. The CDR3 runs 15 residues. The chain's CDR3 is CASSTTGASTDTQYF. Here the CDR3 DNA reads TGCGCCAGCAGCACGACAGGTGCTAGCACAGATACGCAGTATTTT. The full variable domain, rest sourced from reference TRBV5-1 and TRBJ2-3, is KAGVTQTPRYLIKTRGQQVTLSCSPISGHRSVSWYQQTPGQGLQFLFEYFSETQRNKGNFPGRFSGRQFSNSRSEMNVSTLELGDSALYLCASSTTGASTDTQYFGPGTRLTVL.

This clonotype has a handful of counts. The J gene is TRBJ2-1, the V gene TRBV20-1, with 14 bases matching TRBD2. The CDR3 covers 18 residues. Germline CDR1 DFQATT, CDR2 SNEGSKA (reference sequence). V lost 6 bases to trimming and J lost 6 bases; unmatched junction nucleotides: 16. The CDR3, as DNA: TGCAGTGCCTTCCCGACTTATCGACTAGCGGGAGGGCCCAATGAGCAGTTCTTC. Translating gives CSAFPTYRLAGGPNEQFF.

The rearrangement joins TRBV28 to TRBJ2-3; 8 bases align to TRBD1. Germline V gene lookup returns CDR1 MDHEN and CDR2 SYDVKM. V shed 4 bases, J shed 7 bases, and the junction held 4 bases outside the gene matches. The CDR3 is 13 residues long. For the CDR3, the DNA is TGTGCCAGCAGTTGGACAGGGACACATACGCAGTATTTT. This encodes CASSWTGTHTQYF.

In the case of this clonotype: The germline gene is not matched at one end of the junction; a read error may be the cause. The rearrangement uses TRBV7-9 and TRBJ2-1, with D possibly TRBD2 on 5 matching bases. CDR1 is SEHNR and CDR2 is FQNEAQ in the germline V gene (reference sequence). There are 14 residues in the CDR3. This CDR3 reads CSGEVIHSYNEQCF. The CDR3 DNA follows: TGTTCCGGGGAAGTGATACACTCCTACAATGAGCAGTGCTTC. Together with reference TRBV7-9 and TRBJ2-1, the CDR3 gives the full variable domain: DTGVSQNPRHKITKRGQNVTFRCDPISEHNRLYWYRQTLGQGPEFLTYFQNEAQLEKSRLLSDRFSAERPKGSFSTLEIQRTEQGDSAMYLCSGEVIHSYNEQCFGPGTRLTVL.

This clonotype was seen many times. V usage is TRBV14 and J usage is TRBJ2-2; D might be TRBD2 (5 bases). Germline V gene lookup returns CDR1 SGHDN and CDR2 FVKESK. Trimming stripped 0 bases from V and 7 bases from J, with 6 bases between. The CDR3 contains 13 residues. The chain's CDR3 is CASSQDRGGELFF. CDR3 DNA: TGTGCCAGCAGCCAAGATCGGGGCGGGGAGCTGTTTTTT. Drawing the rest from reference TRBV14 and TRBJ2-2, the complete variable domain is EAGVTQFPSHSVIEKGQTVTLRCDPISGHDNLYWYRRVMGKEIKFLLHFVKESKQDESGMPNNRFLAERTGGTYSTLKVQPAELEDSGVYFCASSQDRGGELFFGEGSRLTVL.

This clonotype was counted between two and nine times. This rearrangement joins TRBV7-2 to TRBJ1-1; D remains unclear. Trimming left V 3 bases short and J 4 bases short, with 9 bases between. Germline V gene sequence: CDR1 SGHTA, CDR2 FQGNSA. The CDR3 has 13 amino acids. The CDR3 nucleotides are TGTGCCAGCAGCTTCTTAGAGGGCACTGAAGCTTTCTTT. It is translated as CASSFLEGTEAFF.

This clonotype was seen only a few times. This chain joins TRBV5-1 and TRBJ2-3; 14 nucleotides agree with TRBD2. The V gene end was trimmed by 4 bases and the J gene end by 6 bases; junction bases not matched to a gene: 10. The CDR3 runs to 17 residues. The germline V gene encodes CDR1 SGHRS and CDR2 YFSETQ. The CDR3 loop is CASSVKPGTSGSDTQYF. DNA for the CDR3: TGCGCCAGCAGCGTGAAGCCCGGGACTAGCGGGAGTGATACGCAGTATTTT.

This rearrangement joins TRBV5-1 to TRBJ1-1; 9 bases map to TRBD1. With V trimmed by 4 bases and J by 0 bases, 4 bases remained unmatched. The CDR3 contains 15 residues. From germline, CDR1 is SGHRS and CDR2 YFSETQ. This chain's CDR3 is CASSTRTGVNTEAFF. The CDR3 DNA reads TGCGCCAGCAGCACAAGGACAGGGGTGAACACTGAAGCTTTCTTT.

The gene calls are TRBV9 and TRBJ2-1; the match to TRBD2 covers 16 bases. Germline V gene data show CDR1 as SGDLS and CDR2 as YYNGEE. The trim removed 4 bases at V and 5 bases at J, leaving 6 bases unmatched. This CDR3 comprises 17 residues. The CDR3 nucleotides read TGTGCCAGCAGCTTGGGACTAGCGGGAGGGATCGACAATGAGCAGTTCTTC. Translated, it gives CASSLGLAGGIDNEQFF. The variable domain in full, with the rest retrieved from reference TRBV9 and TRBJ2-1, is DSGVTQTPKHLITATGQRVTLRCSPRSGDLSVYWYQQSLDQGLQFLIQYYNGEERAKGNILERFSAQQFPDLHSELNLSSLELGDSALYFCASSLGLAGGIDNEQFFGPGTRLTVL.

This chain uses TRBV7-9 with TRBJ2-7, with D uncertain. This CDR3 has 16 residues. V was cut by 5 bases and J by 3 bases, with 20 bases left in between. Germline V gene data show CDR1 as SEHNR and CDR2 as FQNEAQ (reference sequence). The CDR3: CASSPPVGPRSYEQYF. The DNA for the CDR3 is TGTGCCAGCAGCCCCCCCGTAGGGCCCCGCAGCTACGAGCAGTACTTC.

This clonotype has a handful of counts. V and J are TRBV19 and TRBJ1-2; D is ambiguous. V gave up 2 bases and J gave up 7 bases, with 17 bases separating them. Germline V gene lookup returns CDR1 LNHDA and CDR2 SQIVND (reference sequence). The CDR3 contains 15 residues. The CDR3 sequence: CASSIRYSQGPGYTF. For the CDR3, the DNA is TGTGCCAGTAGTATACGGTACTCCCAAGGACCTGGCTACACCTTC.

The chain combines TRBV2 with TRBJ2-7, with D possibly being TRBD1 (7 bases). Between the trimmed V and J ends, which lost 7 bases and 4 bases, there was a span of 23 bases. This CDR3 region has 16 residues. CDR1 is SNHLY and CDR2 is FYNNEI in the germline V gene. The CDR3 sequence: CASTVQGKEGAYEQYF. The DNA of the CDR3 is TGTGCCAGCACCGTTCAGGGGAAGGAGGGGGCGTACGAGCAGTACTTC.

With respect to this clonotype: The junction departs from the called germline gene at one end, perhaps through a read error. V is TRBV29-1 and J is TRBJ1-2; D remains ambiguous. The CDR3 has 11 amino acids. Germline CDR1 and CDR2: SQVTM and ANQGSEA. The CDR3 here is CSVELNTIEFF. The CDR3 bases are TGCAGCGTTGAACTAAACACGATCGAATTCTTC.

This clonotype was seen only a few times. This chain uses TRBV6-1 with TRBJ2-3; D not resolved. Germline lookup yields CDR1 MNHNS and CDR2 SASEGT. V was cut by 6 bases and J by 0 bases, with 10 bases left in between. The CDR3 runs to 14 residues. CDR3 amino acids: CASRIPGSTDTQYF. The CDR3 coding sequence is TGTGCCAGCAGGATCCCCGGGAGCACAGATACGCAGTATTTT.

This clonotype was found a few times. CDR3 DNA: TGTGCCAGCAGTGGGACATCTAGCAATCAGCCCCAGCATTTT. Translation gives CASSGTSSNQPQHF. The chain employs TRBV6-1 and TRBJ1-5, with D tentatively TRBD1 (5 bases). V shed 4 bases and J shed 0 bases, with 7 bases lying between them. This CDR3 region has 14 residues. Germline V gene sequence: CDR1 MNHNS, CDR2 SASEGT.